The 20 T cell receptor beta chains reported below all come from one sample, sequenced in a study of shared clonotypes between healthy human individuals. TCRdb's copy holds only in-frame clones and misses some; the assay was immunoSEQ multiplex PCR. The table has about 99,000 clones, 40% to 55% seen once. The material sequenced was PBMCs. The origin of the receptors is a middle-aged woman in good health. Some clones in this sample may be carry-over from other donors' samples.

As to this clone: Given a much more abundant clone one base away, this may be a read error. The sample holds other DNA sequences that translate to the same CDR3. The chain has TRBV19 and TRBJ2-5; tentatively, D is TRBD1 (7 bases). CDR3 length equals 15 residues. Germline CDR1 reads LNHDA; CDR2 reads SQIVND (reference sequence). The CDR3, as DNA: TGTGCCAGCAGTATTGGAGGAGGGGGCAGCGAGACCCAGTACTTC. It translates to CASSIGGGGSETQYF.

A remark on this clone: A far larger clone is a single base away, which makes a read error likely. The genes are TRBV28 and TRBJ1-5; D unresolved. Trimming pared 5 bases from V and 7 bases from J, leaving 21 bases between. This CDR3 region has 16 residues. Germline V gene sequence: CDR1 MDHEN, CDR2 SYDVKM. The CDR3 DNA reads TGTGCCAGCAGTCCCCCGAGCGGAGGGATGGAGCAGCCCCAGCATTTT. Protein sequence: CASSPPSGGMEQPQHF. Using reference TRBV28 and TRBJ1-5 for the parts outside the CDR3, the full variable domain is DVKVTQSSRYLVKRTGEKVFLECVQDMDHENMFWYRQDPGLGLRLIYFSYDVKMKEKGDIPEGYSVSREKKERFSLILESASTNQTSMYLCASSPPSGGMEQPQHFGDGTRLSIL.

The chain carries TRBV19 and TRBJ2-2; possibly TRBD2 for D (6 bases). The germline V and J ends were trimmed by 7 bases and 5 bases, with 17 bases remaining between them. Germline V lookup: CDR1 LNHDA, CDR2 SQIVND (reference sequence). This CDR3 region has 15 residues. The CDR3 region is CASTVGRGGTGELFF. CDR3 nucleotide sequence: TGTGCCAGTACCGTGGGTAGGGGAGGTACCGGGGAGCTGTTTTTT.

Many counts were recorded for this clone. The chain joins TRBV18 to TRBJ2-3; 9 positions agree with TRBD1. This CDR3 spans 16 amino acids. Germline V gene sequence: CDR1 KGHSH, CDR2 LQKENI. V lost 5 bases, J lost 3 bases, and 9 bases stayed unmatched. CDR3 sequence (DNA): TGTGCCAGCTCAACCACCCAGGACAGGGGTACAGATACGCAGTATTTT. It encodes CASSTTQDRGTDTQYF.

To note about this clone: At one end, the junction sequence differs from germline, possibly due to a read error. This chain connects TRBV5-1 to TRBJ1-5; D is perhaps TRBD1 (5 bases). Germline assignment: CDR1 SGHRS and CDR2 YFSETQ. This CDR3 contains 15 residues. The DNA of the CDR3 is TGCACCAGCAGCTTGTATGACAGTGGCAATCAGCCCCAGCATTTT. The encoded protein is CTSSLYDSGNQPQHF. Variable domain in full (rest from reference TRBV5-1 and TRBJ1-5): KAGVTQTPRYLIKTRGQQVTLSCSPISGHRSVSWYQQTPGQGLQFLFEYFSETQRNKGNFPGRFSGRQFSNSRSEMNVSTLELGDSALYLCTSSLYDSGNQPQHFGDGTRLSIL.

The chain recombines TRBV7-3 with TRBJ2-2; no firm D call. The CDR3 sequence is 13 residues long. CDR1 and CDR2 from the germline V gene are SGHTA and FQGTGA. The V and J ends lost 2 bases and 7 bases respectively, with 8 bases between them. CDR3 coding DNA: TGTGCCAGCAGCTTAGGGTCAAACGGGGAGCTGTTTTTT. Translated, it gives CASSLGSNGELFF.

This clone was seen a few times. The chain's CDR3 is CASSIGQGAYNEQFF. The CDR3 DNA is TGCGCCAGCAGCATCGGACAGGGGGCCTACAATGAGCAGTTCTTC. The rearrangement joins TRBV5-1 to TRBJ2-1; TRBD1 agrees at 10 bases. This CDR3 has 15 amino acids. CDR1 is SGHRS and CDR2 is YFSETQ in the germline V gene. Trimming took 4 bases from V and 2 from J; bases not matched to a gene: 3.

The CDR3 bases are TGTGCCAGCGGCAGCGGACCGAACACCGGGGAGCTGTTTTTT. It yields the protein CASGSGPNTGELFF. The chain carries TRBV9 and TRBJ2-2; a weak D match, TRBD2 (5 bases). CDR1 and CDR2 from the germline V gene are SGDLS and YYNGEE. The CDR3 totals 14 residues. V lost 7 bases to trimming and J lost 0 bases, with 10 bases between them.

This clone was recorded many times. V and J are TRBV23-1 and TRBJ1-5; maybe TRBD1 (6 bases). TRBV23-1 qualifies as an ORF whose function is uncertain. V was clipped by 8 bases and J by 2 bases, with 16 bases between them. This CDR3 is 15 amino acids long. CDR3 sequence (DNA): TGCGCCAGCTTGGGGGGGGGCAAATGCAATCAGCCCCAGCATTTT. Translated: CASLGGGKCNQPQHF.

Here the CDR3 DNA reads TGTGCCAGCAGCTTATCGCAGGGTAACCAAGAGACCCAGTACTTC. This translates into CASSLSQGNQETQYF. The rearrangement links TRBV7-9 to TRBJ2-7; TRBD1 is a possible D gene (5 bases). The DNA end lines up better with TRBJ2-5; the J call may be wrong. In germline, CDR1 is SEHNR, CDR2 FQNEAQ (reference sequence). The CDR3 loop spans 15 amino acids.

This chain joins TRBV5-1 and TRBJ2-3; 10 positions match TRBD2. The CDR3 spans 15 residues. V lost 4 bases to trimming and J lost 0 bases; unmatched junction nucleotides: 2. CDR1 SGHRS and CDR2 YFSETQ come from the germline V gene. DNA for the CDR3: TGCGCCAGCAGCCTAGCGGGAGTGAGCACAGATACGCAGTATTTT. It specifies CASSLAGVSTDTQYF. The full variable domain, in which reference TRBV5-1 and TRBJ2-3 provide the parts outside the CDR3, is KAGVTQTPRYLIKTRGQQVTLSCSPISGHRSVSWYQQTPGQGLQFLFEYFSETQRNKGNFPGRFSGRQFSNSRSEMNVSTLELGDSALYLCASSLAGVSTDTQYFGPGTRLTVL.

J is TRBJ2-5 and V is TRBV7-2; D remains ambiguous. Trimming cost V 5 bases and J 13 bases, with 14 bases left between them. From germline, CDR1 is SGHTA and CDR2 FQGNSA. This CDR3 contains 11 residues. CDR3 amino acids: CASSQARVTYF. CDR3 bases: TGTGCCAGCAGCCAGGCAAGGGTCACGTACTTC. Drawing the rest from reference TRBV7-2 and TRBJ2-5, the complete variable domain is GAGVSQSPSNKVTEKGKDVELRCDPISGHTALYWYRQSLGQGLEFLIYFQGNSAPDKSGLPSDRFSAERTGGSVSTLTIQRTQQEDSAVYLCASSQARVTYFGPGTRLLVL.

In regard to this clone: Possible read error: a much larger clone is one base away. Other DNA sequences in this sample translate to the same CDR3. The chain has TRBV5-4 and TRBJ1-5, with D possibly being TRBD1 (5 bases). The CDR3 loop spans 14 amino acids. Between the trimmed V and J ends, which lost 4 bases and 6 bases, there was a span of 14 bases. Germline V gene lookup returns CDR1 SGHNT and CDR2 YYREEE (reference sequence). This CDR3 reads CASSRGGLGQPQHF. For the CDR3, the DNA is TGTGCCAGCAGCCGGGGCGGGCTCGGTCAGCCCCAGCATTTT.

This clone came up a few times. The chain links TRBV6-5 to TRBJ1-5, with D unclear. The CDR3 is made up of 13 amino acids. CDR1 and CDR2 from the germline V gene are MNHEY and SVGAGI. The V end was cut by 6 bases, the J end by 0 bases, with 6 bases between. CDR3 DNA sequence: TGTGCCAGCAGCCCGGCTAGCAATCAGCCCCAGCATTTT. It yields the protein CASSPASNQPQHF.

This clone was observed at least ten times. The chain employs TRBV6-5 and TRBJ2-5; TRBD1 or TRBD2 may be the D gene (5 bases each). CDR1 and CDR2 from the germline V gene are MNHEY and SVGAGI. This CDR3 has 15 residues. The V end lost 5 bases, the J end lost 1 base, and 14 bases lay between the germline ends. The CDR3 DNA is TGTGCCAGCAGTAAAGGGGACGGAACCCAAGAGACCCAGTACTTC. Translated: CASSKGDGTQETQYF.

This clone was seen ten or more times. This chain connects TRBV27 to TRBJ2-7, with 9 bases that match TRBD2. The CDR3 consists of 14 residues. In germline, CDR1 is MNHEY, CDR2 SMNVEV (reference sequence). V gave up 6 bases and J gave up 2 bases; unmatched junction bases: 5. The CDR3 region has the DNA TGTGCCAGCAGCCCTAGCGGGAACCCCTACGAGCAGTACTTC. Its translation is CASSPSGNPYEQYF.

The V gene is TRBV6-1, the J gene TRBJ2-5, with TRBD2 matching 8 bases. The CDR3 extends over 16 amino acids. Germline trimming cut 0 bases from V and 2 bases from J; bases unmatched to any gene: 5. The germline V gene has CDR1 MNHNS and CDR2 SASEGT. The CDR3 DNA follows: TGTGCCAGCAGTGAAGCGGCGGGAGGTGGGCAAGAGACCCAGTACTTC. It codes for CASSEAAGGGQETQYF.

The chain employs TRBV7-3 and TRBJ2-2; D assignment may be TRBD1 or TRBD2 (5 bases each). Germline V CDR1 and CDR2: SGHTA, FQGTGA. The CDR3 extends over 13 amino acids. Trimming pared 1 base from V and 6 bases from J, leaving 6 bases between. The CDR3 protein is CASSLMGAGELFF. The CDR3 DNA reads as TGTGCCAGCAGCTTAATGGGGGCCGGGGAGCTGTTTTTT. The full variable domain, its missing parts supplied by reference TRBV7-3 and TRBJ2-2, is GAGVSQTPSNKVTEKGKYVELRCDPISGHTALYWYRQSLGQGPEFLIYFQGTGAADDSGLPNDRFFAVRPEGSVSTLKIQRTERGDSAVYLCASSLMGAGELFFGEGSRLTVL.

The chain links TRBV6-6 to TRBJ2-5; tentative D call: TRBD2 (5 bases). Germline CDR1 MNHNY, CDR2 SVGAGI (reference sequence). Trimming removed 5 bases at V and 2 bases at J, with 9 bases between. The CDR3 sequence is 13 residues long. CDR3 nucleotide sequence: TGTGCCAGCAGTCCTCCGGGACAAGAGACCCAGTACTTC. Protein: CASSPPGQETQYF.

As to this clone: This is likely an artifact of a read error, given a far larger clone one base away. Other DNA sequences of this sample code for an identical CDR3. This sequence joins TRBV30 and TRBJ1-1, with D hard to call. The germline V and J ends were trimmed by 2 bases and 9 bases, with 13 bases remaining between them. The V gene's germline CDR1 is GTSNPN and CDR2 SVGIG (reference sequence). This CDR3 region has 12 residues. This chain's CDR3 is CAWSLPVSKAFF. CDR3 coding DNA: TGTGCCTGGAGTCTCCCCGTGTCGAAAGCTTTCTTT.